One sample yielded the 20 T cell receptor beta chains listed below, sequenced in a study of T-cell memory formation after mild COVID-19. TCRdb called the 5' RACE reads again in MiXCR, with one record for every CDR3 protein. The table records around 300,000 distinct CDR3 sequences, around 8% of them present only once. Sequencing used PBMCs or a T cell subset sorted from them (not recorded which). The receptors originated from a man aged 18 to 30 who had mild COVID-19 (a few samples of this study predate the infection). Cell type and time point are not known.

This clonotype was counted a few times. This chain joins TRBV6-2 or TRBV6-3 and TRBJ2-7; possible D gene TRBD1, 6 bases. CDR1 MNHEY and CDR2 SVGEGT come from the germline V gene. This CDR3 comprises 13 residues. Trimming pared 6 bases from V and 5 bases from J, leaving 14 bases between. The CDR3 reads CASRPWGLNEQYF. The CDR3 DNA reads TGTGCCAGCAGACCCTGGGGGCTCAACGAGCAGTACTTC.

The gene calls are TRBV6-2 or TRBV6-3 and TRBJ2-1; 9 bases are a match to TRBD2. The CDR3 spans 15 residues. J was trimmed by 5 bases and V by 5 bases; bases with no gene match: 7. Germline V gene data show CDR1 as MNHEY and CDR2 as SVGEGT. The CDR3 loop is CASSRPSGGNNEQFF. The CDR3, as DNA: TGTGCCAGCAGTCGTCCCAGCGGGGGGAACAATGAGCAGTTCTTC.

The CDR3 is CASSEAASGAQETQYF. The CDR3 coding sequence is TGTGCCAGCAGTGAAGCGGCTAGCGGGGCCCAAGAGACCCAGTACTTC. This chain uses TRBV12-3 or TRBV12-4 with TRBJ2-5; TRBD2 matches at 9 bases. V gave up 5 bases and J gave up 1 base; unmatched junction bases: 8. The CDR3 runs to 16 residues.

The chain combines TRBV5-4 with TRBJ2-3; D gene uncertain. V gave up 6 bases and J gave up 0 bases, with 11 bases separating them. This CDR3 is built from 14 residues. The germline CDR1 and CDR2 sequences are SGHNT and YYREEE (reference sequence). The CDR3 loop reads CASTEIVSTDTQYF. The CDR3 nucleotides are TGTGCCAGCACCGAGATAGTTAGCACAGATACGCAGTATTTT.

The chain recombines TRBV10-1 with TRBJ2-2, with no clear D. Germline CDR1 is WNHNN and CDR2 is SYGVQD (reference sequence). The CDR3 extends over 13 amino acids. Deletions cut 3 bases from V and 6 bases from J, with 8 bases between. In DNA form, the CDR3 reads TGCGCCAGCAGTGACGAGGCGGCCGGGGAGCTGTTTTTT. Amino acid sequence: CASSDEAAGELFF.

This clonotype was counted ten times or more. The chain carries TRBV6-5 and TRBJ2-5; D gene ambiguous. Germline V gene lookup returns CDR1 MNHEY and CDR2 SVGAGI. Deletions cut 5 bases from V and 5 bases from J, with 6 bases between. The length of the CDR3 is 11 residues. The CDR3 nucleotides read TGTGCCAGCAGTCGACGGGAGACCCAGTACTTC. This codes for CASSRRETQYF.

This clonotype has only one observation. A clone one base away is much larger, so this may be a read error. V is TRBV7-6 and J is TRBJ2-1; D is possibly TRBD1 (6 bases). Per germline, CDR1 SGHVS and CDR2 FNYEAQ. The CDR3 runs 15 residues. As DNA, the CDR3 is TGTGCCAGCAGCTCTGGACAGAGCTCCTACACTGAGCAGTTCTTC. As protein: CASSSGQSSYTEQFF. Full variable domain (outside the CDR3, taken from reference TRBV7-6 and TRBJ2-1): GAGVSQSPRYKVTKRGQDVALRCDPISGHVSLYWYRQALGQGPEFLTYFNYEAQQDKSGLPNDRFSAERPEGSISTLTIQRTEQRDSAMYRCASSSGQSSYTEQFFGPGTRLTVL.

This clonotype has more than one count but fewer than ten. CDR3 coding DNA: TGTGCCAGCAGTTCCACACGGGGCTACACCTTC. Translated: CASSSTRGYTF. The chain combines TRBV6-5 with TRBJ1-2; the D is unclear. The germline V and J ends were trimmed by 4 bases and 8 bases, with 8 bases remaining between them. CDR1 is MNHEY, CDR2 SVGAGI, per germline. The CDR3 loop spans 11 amino acids.

In this sample, this clonotype turned up a few times. CDR3 region: CASSQDGAGSYEQYF. CDR3 sequence (DNA): TGTGCCAGCAGCCAAGATGGGGCAGGGTCCTACGAGCAGTACTTC. The genes are TRBV4-2 and TRBJ2-7; D is possibly TRBD1 (5 bases). Trimming left V 0 bases short and J 1 base short, with 10 bases between. Germline V lookup: CDR1 LGHNA, CDR2 YNFKEQ. This CDR3 comprises 15 residues.

This clonotype was detected a few times. The V and J genes are TRBV5-4 and TRBJ2-1, with a tentative D call TRBD1 (6 bases). The CDR3 sequence is 13 residues long. Germline V lookup: CDR1 SGHNT, CDR2 YYREEE (reference sequence). V was clipped by 1 base and J by 6 bases, with 8 bases between them. The CDR3 reads CASSLPGANEQFF. Written as DNA, the CDR3 is TGTGCCAGCAGCTTGCCAGGGGCCAATGAGCAGTTCTTC.

This clonotype was seen a handful of times. This chain uses TRBV24-1 with TRBJ1-5; 7 bases are shared with TRBD1. The CDR3 is 12 residues long. In germline, CDR1 is KGHDR, CDR2 SFDVKD. The V segment lost 0 bases and the J segment 16 bases; nucleotides outside the gene matches: 5. The DNA for the CDR3 is TGTGCCACCAGTGATTTGCCAGGACAGGTACATTTT. Translating it yields CATSDLPGQVHF.

A few counts support this clonotype. The chain combines TRBV27 with TRBJ1-4, with D hard to call. This CDR3 spans 14 amino acids. Germline lookup yields CDR1 MNHEY and CDR2 SMNVEV (reference sequence). The V end lost 6 bases, the J end lost 0 bases, and 8 bases lay between the germline ends. The CDR3 spells CASSFLPTNEKLFF. CDR3 bases: TGTGCCAGCAGCTTCCTTCCAACTAATGAAAAACTGTTTTTT.

This clonotype was counted only a few times. This rearrangement joins TRBV20-1 to TRBJ2-5; the D is unclear. The germline V and J ends were trimmed by 5 bases and 5 bases, with 6 bases remaining between them. This CDR3 contains 10 residues. CDR1 is DFQATT and CDR2 is SNEGSKA in the germline V gene (reference sequence). The CDR3, as DNA: TGCAGTGCTGAGAAGGAGACCCAGTACTTC. This codes for CSAEKETQYF.

CDR3 in DNA: TGTGCCAGCAGTTCACCACCGGGACTGGGGTACAATGAGCAGTTCTTC. It translates to CASSSPPGLGYNEQFF. V is TRBV2 and J is TRBJ2-1, with D perhaps TRBD2 (6 bases). CDR1 and CDR2 (germline): SNHLY, FYNNEI. The CDR3 covers 16 residues. Deletions cut 5 bases from V and 4 bases from J, with 18 bases between.

This clonotype appeared a few times. V usage is TRBV6-2 or TRBV6-3 and J usage is TRBJ2-2; D is perhaps TRBD2 (5 bases). Germline lookup yields CDR1 MNHEY and CDR2 SVGEGT. The CDR3 has 14 amino acids. Trimming removed 5 bases from V and 3 bases from J, with 10 bases in between. The CDR3 DNA follows: TGTGCCAGCAGTGAGCGGATGGACACCGGGGAGCTGTTTTTT. As protein: CASSERMDTGELFF.

This clonotype was seen many times. The chain carries TRBV5-8 and TRBJ1-2; 10 bases are shared with TRBD1. There are 14 residues in the CDR3. The germline gives CDR1 SGHTS, CDR2 YDEGEE. J was trimmed by 3 bases and V by 4 bases; bases with no gene match: 3. For the CDR3, the DNA is TGTGCCAGCAGCCGGGACAGGGGAGACTATGGCTACACCTTC. Protein sequence: CASSRDRGDYGYTF.

This clonotype was seen only a few times. The chain recombines TRBV7-2 with TRBJ2-1; D gene ambiguous. Germline CDR1 SGHTA, CDR2 FQGNSA. This CDR3 region has 11 residues. Deletions cut 3 bases from V and 10 bases from J, with 7 bases between. DNA of the CDR3: TGTGCCAGCAGCTTCTCAGTCGAGCAGTTCTTC. It is translated as CASSFSVEQFF. Supplemented by reference TRBV7-2 and TRBJ2-1, the full variable domain reads GAGVSQSPSNKVTEKGKDVELRCDPISGHTALYWYRQSLGQGLEFLIYFQGNSAPDKSGLPSDRFSAERTGGSVSTLTIQRTQQEDSAVYLCASSFSVEQFFGPGTRLTVL.

Ten or more counts support this clonotype. The CDR3 sequence: CSVRDSFIYGYTF. CDR3 nucleotides: TGCAGCGTACGGGACAGCTTCATCTATGGCTACACCTTC. This sequence joins TRBV29-1 and TRBJ1-2; 7 bases fit TRBD1. This CDR3 has 13 residues. The ends lost 6 bases at V and 4 bases at J; junction bases unmatched: 8. In germline, CDR1 is SQVTM, CDR2 ANQGSEA. The variable domain in full, completed from reference TRBV29-1 and TRBJ1-2, reads SAVISQKPSRDICQRGTSLTIQCQVDSQVTMMFWYRQQPGQSLTLIATANQGSEATYESGFVIDKFPISRPNLTFSTLTVSNMSPEDSSIYLCSVRDSFIYGYTFGSGTRLTVV.

This clonotype was detected a few times. This CDR3 reads CASSLIGTDTQYF. The CDR3 coding sequence is TGTGCCAGCAGCTTGATCGGCACAGATACGCAGTATTTT. This rearrangement joins TRBV7-3 to TRBJ2-3; no clear D gene. Germline loops: CDR1 SGHTA, CDR2 FQGTGA. The CDR3 runs to 13 residues. Trimming took off 3 bases at V and 1 base at J, with 5 bases between the two ends.

This clonotype was counted many times. The chain joins TRBV3-1 to TRBJ1-2; D is undetermined. CDR1 LGHDT and CDR2 YNNKEL come from the germline V gene (reference sequence). CDR3 length: 13 amino acids. V was clipped by 5 bases and J by 6 bases, with 13 bases between them. The CDR3 coding sequence is TGTGCCAGCAGCTTCCGAACTCGGCATGGCTACACCTTC. As protein: CASSFRTRHGYTF.